The clone carrying this TCR beta chain was counted only a few times. Its antigen is unidentified. The source of the sample is a study of blood T cells in healthy people across ages. About the study: Using template switching, researchers captured about one barcoded beta molecule for each two T cells. Findings and caveats of the study: Researchers report that TCR beta diversity correlated strongly with naive T cell percentage.

Next came a second PCR, run for about 7 to 12 cycles, which used a sample-barcoded 5' primer along with a J-beta primer mix. MiXCR was run by TCRdb on the 5' RACE reads, yielding one entry per CDR3 protein. The data hold some 710,000 distinct CDR3 sequences, with over 20% observed a single time. This receptor was identified in an older man in good health. The specimen was blood.

Written as DNA, the CDR3 is TGCGCCAGCAGTGAGGCCCACGAGCAGTACTTC. As protein: CASSEAHEQYF. The V and J genes are TRBV10-2 and TRBJ2-7, with D uncertain. Germline V gene lookup returns CDR1 WSHSY and CDR2 SAAADI. V was trimmed by 2 bases and J by 5 bases, leaving 4 bases between them. The CDR3 extends over 11 amino acids.